The 15 T cell receptor beta chains below all came from one sample that was sequenced in a study of early T cells in non-severe SARS-CoV-2 infection. One entry per CDR3 protein, called by TCRdb with MiXCR from the 5' RACE reads. The table records approximately 120,000 distinct CDR3 sequences, more than 13% of them present only once. The specimen was whole blood. Source of these receptors: an adult who was a healthcare worker with PCR-confirmed SARS-CoV-2 infection or an uninfected control (not recorded which).

This clonotype appeared a few times. This chain joins TRBV5-4 and TRBJ1-2; D remains unclear. The V and J ends lost 0 bases and 8 bases respectively, with 8 bases between them. The CDR3 runs to 12 residues. CDR1 and CDR2 from the germline V gene are SGHNT and YYREEE (reference sequence). CDR3 loop: CASSLDGKGYTF. The CDR3 region has the DNA TGTGCCAGCAGCTTGGACGGTAAAGGCTACACCTTC. The full variable domain, rest sourced from reference TRBV5-4 and TRBJ1-2, is ETGVTQSPTHLIKTRGQQVTLRCSSQSGHNTVSWYQQALGQGPQFIFQYYREEENGRGNFPPRFSGLQFPNYSSELNVNALELDDSALYLCASSLDGKGYTFGSGTRLTVV.

This clonotype was recorded at least ten times. CDR3 in amino acids: CSASPTGNDGYTF. The CDR3 bases are TGCAGTGCCAGCCCTACAGGGAACGATGGCTACACCTTC. V gene TRBV20-1 combines with J gene TRBJ1-2, with D perhaps TRBD1 (6 bases). This CDR3 has 13 amino acids. Germline assignment: CDR1 DFQATT and CDR2 SNEGSKA (reference sequence). Between the trimmed V and J ends, which lost 6 bases and 6 bases, there was a span of 17 bases.

The chain uses TRBV7-2 and TRBJ2-5; D is unclear. V lost 2 bases to trimming and J lost 7 bases, with 8 bases between them. CDR1 and CDR2 (germline): SGHTA, FQGNSA. This CDR3 contains 12 residues. CDR3 in amino acids: CASSLKRATQYF. CDR3 nucleotides: TGTGCCAGCAGCTTAAAGCGAGCGACCCAGTACTTC.

Ten or more counts support this clonotype. V gene TRBV29-1 combines with J gene TRBJ2-1, with 7 bases identical to TRBD1. V dropped 3 bases and J dropped 1; count of bases not matched to a gene: 6. The CDR3 consists of 15 residues. Germline loops: CDR1 SQVTM, CDR2 ANQGSEA. In DNA form, the CDR3 reads TGCAGCGTTGAGGACAGGACCTATTCCTACAATGAGCAGTTCTTC. As protein: CSVEDRTYSYNEQFF.

In DNA form, the CDR3 reads TGCAGTGCTAGCGACAGAGTCCCAACTGAAGCTTTCTTT. It translates to CSASDRVPTEAFF. The chain couples TRBV20-1 to TRBJ1-1; possible D gene TRBD1, 5 bases. This CDR3 is 13 amino acids long. Looked up from germline, CDR1 is DFQATT and CDR2 is SNEGSKA (reference sequence). V was shortened by 3 bases and J by 5 bases, with 13 bases between the two germline ends.

V is TRBV3-1 and J is TRBJ1-1; maybe TRBD1 (6 bases). Trimming left V 1 base short and J 4 bases short, with 10 bases between. CDR1 and CDR2 from the germline V gene are LGHDT and YNNKEL (reference sequence). CDR3 length equals 14 residues. CDR3 DNA: TGTGCCAGCAGCCAAGGTCCCAGGGGCACTGAAGCTTTCTTT. It translates to CASSQGPRGTEAFF.

This clonotype turned up a few times. CDR3 in DNA: TGTGCCAGCAGCTTAGCTTCGACTAGCGGGGTCGTTTCTGAGCAGTTCTTC. Its protein product is CASSLASTSGVVSEQFF. This chain uses TRBV7-6 with TRBJ2-1; 11 bases are a match to TRBD2. CDR3 length: 17 residues. J gave up 9 bases and V 0 bases, and 10 bases lay outside the gene matches. Looked up from germline, CDR1 is SGHVS and CDR2 is FNYEAQ. The variable domain in full, with the rest retrieved from reference TRBV7-6 and TRBJ2-1, is GAGVSQSPRYKVTKRGQDVALRCDPISGHVSLYWYRQALGQGPEFLTYFNYEAQQDKSGLPNDRFSAERPEGSISTLTIQRTEQRDSAMYRCASSLASTSGVVSEQFFGPGTRLTVL.

A few counts support this clonotype. This chain connects TRBV18 to TRBJ2-1; D is unresolved. Between the trimmed V and J ends, which lost 7 bases and 4 bases, there was a span of 11 bases. Germline assignment: CDR1 KGHSH and CDR2 LQKENI. The CDR3 sequence is 13 residues long. CDR3 amino acids: CASWVMGYNEQFF. For the CDR3, the DNA is TGTGCCAGCTGGGTTATGGGGTACAATGAGCAGTTCTTC.

The chain uses TRBV6-6 and TRBJ2-2, with D tentatively TRBD2 (5 bases). The length of the CDR3 is 14 residues. The V and J ends lost 7 bases and 1 base respectively, with 10 bases between them. Germline CDR1 MNHNY, CDR2 SVGAGI (reference sequence). DNA of the CDR3: TGTGCCAGCACCCCCGGGAAGAACACCGGGGAGCTGTTTTTT. Amino acid sequence: CASTPGKNTGELFF.

The J gene is TRBJ2-5, the V gene TRBV5-1, with no clear D. CDR3 size: 12 residues. Germline V gene data show CDR1 as SGHRS and CDR2 as YFSETQ. Between the trimmed V and J ends, which lost 3 bases and 5 bases, there was a span of 8 bases. The CDR3 reads CASSWSGETQYF. CDR3 in DNA: TGCGCCAGCAGCTGGTCGGGCGAGACCCAGTACTTC.

This clonotype appeared a few times. The chain employs TRBV19 and TRBJ2-7; D gene uncertain. V dropped 4 bases and J dropped 4 bases, with 11 bases sitting between them. CDR1 and CDR2 from the germline V gene are LNHDA and SQIVND (reference sequence). The CDR3 runs to 13 residues. In DNA, the CDR3 is TGTGCCAGTAGTAGGAGTTTAGGGTACGAGCAGTACTTC. Its translation: CASSRSLGYEQYF.

The rearrangement uses TRBV5-1 and TRBJ2-7, with D possibly matching TRBD2 (6 bases). There are 15 residues in the CDR3. CDR1 and CDR2 from the germline V gene are SGHRS and YFSETQ. The V gene lost 4 bases and the J gene lost 0 bases, with 14 bases spanning the gap. CDR3 DNA sequence: TGCGCCAGCAGCGTTGAGCGGGTCAGCTCCTACGAGCAGTACTTC. Protein product: CASSVERVSSYEQYF.

The rearrangement links TRBV3-1 to TRBJ2-1; D possibly corresponds to TRBD2 (7 bases). The CDR3 is made up of 17 amino acids. The V end was cut by 6 bases, the J end by 2 bases, with 20 bases between. Germline V gene data show CDR1 as LGHDT and CDR2 as YNNKEL (reference sequence). This CDR3 reads CASSPGGGGGTYNEQFF. The CDR3 region has the DNA TGTGCCAGCAGTCCTGGAGGAGGGGGGGGCACCTACAATGAGCAGTTCTTC.

This clonotype was picked up many times. CDR3 loop: CSVIDPLGQGGDEQYF. As DNA, the CDR3 is TGCAGCGTTATCGATCCTCTTGGGCAGGGGGGCGACGAGCAGTACTTC. V gene TRBV29-1 combines with J gene TRBJ2-7; the D gene is possibly TRBD1 (7 bases). Trimming removed 5 bases from V and 5 bases from J, with 25 bases in between. Per germline, CDR1 SQVTM and CDR2 ANQGSEA. This CDR3 region has 16 residues.

This clonotype came up a few times. The CDR3 here is CASSYSYPEREQYF. For the CDR3, the DNA is TGTGCCAGCAGTTACTCCTACCCGGAGAGGGAGCAGTACTTC. The chain recombines TRBV6-5 with TRBJ2-7, with unresolved D. Per germline, CDR1 MNHEY and CDR2 SVGAGI. Trimming took 0 bases from V and 7 from J, leaving 13 bases between them. There are 14 residues in the CDR3.